This entry concerns a single T cell receptor beta chain. Antigen unknown. The trim removed 1 base at V and 8 bases at J, leaving 9 bases unmatched. This CDR3 spans 15 amino acids. Germline V gives CDR1 MGHRA, CDR2 YSYEKL. MiXCR, applied by TCRdb to the 5' RACE reads, yields one record per CDR3 protein. The sample lists around 340,000 distinct CDR3 sequences, 20% seen once, with approximately 14% in the top ten. The data are from a study of CD8 T cells in ankylosing spondylitis. General study results and limits: Seemingly characteristic of ankylosing spondylitis blood was a TCR beta motif consisting of under 10 highly homologous variants. Disease-linked clones were found to be CD8+ and relatively rare in peripheral blood. Before this, some motif variants had been reported in reactive arthritis synovial fluid and blood.

This sequence originates from a male donor with ankylosing spondylitis or in good health (not recorded which). This chain links TRBV4-1 with TRBJ2-3; 7 bases line up with TRBD2. Sequencing input: blood, either unsorted or a sorted T cell fraction (not recorded which). The chain's CDR3 is CASSQVWASGGTQYF. In DNA, the CDR3 is TGCGCCAGCAGCCAAGTATGGGCTTCGGGAGGTACGCAGTATTTT.